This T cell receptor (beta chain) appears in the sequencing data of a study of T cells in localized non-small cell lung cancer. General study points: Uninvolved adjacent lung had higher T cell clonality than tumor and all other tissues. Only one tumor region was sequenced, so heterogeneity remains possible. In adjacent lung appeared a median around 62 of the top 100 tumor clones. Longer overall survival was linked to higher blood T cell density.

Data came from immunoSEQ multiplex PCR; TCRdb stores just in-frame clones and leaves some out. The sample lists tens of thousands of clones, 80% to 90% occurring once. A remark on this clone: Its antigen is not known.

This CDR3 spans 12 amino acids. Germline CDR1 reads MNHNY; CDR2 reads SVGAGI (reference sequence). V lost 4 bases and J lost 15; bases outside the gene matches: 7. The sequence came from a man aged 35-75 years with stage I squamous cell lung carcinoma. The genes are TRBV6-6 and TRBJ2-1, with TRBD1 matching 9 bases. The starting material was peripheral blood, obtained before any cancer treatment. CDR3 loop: CASSLQGAQGFF. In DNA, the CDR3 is TGTGCCAGCAGTTTACAGGGGGCGCAAGGGTTCTTC.